Listed below are T cell receptor beta chains from one sample, sequenced in a study of blood T cell repertoires in COVID-19. Clones were sequenced by immunoSEQ multiplex PCR, and TCRdb holds only the in-frame ones, with some missing. The sample lists 88,000 or so clones, around 75% occurring once. Specimen: peripheral blood. The receptors shown here come from a human donor in a cohort sampled during active COVID-19. Both conserved end residues are part of each CDR3.

J gene | V gene | CDR3 protein
TRBJ2-2 | TRBV6-5 | CASRWPLTGELFF
TRBJ2-1 | TRBV7-8 | CASSLSPGWGNEQFF
TRBJ2-1 | TRBV27 | CATRRDRSYNEQFF
TRBJ2-2 | TRBV6-5 | CASSSRRQYTGELFF
TRBJ2-5 | TRBV18 | CASSPVLGLAGRGETQYF
TRBJ2-7 | TRBV3-1/TRBV3-2 | CASSQDALQVREQYF
TRBJ2-1 | TRBV18 | CASSPRGSPGNEQFF
TRBJ1-2 | TRBV3-1/TRBV3-2 | CASSPTGGIYGYTF
TRBJ1-5 | TRBV30 | CAWSTRGAQPQHF
TRBJ2-7 | TRBV11-2 | CASSPRQSYEQYF
TRBJ1-5 | TRBV28 | CASSPTRQPQHF
TRBJ2-7 | TRBV28 | CASRGTSGRSYEQYF
TRBJ2-1 | TRBV7-3 | CASSPTGPEQFF